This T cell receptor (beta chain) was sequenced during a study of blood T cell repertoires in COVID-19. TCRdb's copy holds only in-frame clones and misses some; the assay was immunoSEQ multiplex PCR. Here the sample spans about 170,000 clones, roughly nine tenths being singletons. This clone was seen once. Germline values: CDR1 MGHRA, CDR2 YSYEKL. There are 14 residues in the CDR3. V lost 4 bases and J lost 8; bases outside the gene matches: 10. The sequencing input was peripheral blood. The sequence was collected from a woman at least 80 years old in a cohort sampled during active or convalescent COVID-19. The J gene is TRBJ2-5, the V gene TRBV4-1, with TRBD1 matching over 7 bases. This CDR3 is CASSLGTARDTQYF. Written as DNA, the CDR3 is TGCGCCAGCAGCCTAGGGACAGCAAGAGATACCCAGTACTTC.